Listed below are T cell receptor beta chains from one sample, sequenced in a study of T cell responses to AZD1222 COVID-19 vaccine. Clones were sequenced by immunoSEQ multiplex PCR, and TCRdb holds only the in-frame ones, with some missing. This sample has under 150,000 clones, with around nine tenths found just once. Specimen: peripheral blood, collected on day 0 of AZD1222 vaccination. The receptors here all came from an adult in good health. The conserved cysteine and the conserved F or W are not part of the CDR3 here. Not every row has a clone size; where given, it reads once, few, many or a size class.

v_call clone_size cdr3_aa
TRBV7-9 . ASSSTGGVDEQY
TRBV2 . ASSEDRVRETQY
TRBV24-1 . ATSDRDSPGETQY
TRBV5-1 . ASSSGTGRETQY
TRBV3-1/TRBV3-2 . ASSQDQIKQF
TRBV19 . ASRKTADTNTGELF
TRBV5-1 . ASRGRETNTEAF
TRBV28 few ASNVRGVQGEQY
TRBV5-8 . ASSSGTGVPGANVLT
TRBV7-3 . ASSFGLSSTDTQY
TRBV5-1 . ASSPARQGGNSPLH
TRBV5-4 . ASSEEQEPYNEQF
TRBV19 . ASSAPPEGAKNIQY
TRBV24-1 . ATSDPKGGYGYT
TRBV5-1 . ANRNQSGQGTGEQF
TRBV29-1 . SARRGQGADGYT
TRBV2 . ASRSPVGASYEQY
TRBV28 once ASSVAGGRTGELF
TRBV24-1 . ATSDSPGQSYNERF
TRBV7-9 . ASSLGQGGQPQH
TRBV3-1/TRBV3-2 . ASSQQGDYEQY
TRBV19 . ASSTGQGARGYT
TRBV29-1 few SVEWGNTIY
TRBV3-1/TRBV3-2 . ASSQGDRDTEAF
TRBV5-6 once ASSLEEGDQPQH
TRBV24-1 . ATSDFRANQPQH
TRBV7-2 . ASSPRPRNEQF
TRBV9 . ASSARPASGASEQY
TRBV30 . AWQAGAKGIGDGYT
TRBV7-2 . ASTYDWSSYEQY
TRBV6-2/TRBV6-3 . ASSSGQTNQPQH
TRBV9 . ASSVGGPGSTEAF
TRBV5-8 once ASSFRQGGDSPLH
TRBV30 . AWTWQGNTIY
TRBV7-2 . ASSLQGASSNQPQH
TRBV15 . ATSRIAGATGANVLT
TRBV10-3 . ASLQGGNTEAF
TRBV7-9 . ASSLGTGITYEQY
TRBV19 once ASSSASGTGELF
TRBV7-9 . ASSLPLGLAGAATGELF
TRBV5-1 . ASSFGTSGSLQF
TRBV5-4 . ASSLGQANYGYT
TRBV28 few ASSLRSTGEKLF
TRBV19 . ASSMVDGSNQPQH
TRBV28 . ASSNKGQGRQPQH